This T cell receptor (beta chain) is from a study of shared clonotypes between healthy human individuals. Germline V gene data show CDR1 as SQVTM and CDR2 as ANQGSEA. CDR3 length equals 15 residues. Trimming at V came to 3 bases and at J to 5 bases, leaving 12 bases not matched to a gene. TCRdb's copy holds only in-frame clones and misses some; the assay was immunoSEQ multiplex PCR. The table has some 2,400,000 clones, approximately 95% seen once. This receptor was identified in a man aged 18 to 30 in good health. Sequenced material: naive CD4+ T cells sorted from blood. The subset is: CD45RA+ positively selected. The J gene is TRBJ1-2, the V gene TRBV29-1; 7 bases match TRBD1. The CDR3 spells CSVDNLAGGLYGYTF. CDR3 DNA sequence: TGCAGCGTTGATAATCTTGCAGGGGGATTATATGGCTACACCTTC.